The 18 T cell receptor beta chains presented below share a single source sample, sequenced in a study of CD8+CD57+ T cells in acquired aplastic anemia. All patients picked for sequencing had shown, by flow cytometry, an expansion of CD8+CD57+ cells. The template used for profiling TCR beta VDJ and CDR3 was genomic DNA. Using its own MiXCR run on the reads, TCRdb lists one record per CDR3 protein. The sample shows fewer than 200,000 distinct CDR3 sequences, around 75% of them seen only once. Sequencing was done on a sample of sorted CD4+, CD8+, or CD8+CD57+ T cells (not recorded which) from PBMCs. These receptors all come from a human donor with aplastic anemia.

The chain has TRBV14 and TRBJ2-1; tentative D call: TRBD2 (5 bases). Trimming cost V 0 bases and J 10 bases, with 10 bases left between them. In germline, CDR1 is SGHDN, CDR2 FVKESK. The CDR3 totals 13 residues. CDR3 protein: CASSQDRTGEQFF. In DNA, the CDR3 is TGTGCCAGCAGCCAAGATCGGACGGGGGAGCAGTTCTTC.

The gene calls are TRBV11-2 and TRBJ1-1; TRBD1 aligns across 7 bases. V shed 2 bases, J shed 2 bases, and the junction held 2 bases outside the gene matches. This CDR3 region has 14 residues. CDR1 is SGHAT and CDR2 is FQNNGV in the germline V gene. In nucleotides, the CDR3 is TGTGCCAGCAGCTTAACAGGGGAAAACACTGAAGCTTTCTTT. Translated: CASSLTGENTEAFF.

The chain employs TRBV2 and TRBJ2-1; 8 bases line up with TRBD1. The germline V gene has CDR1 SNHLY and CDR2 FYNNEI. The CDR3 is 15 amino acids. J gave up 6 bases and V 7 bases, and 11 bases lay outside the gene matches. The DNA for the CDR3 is TGTGCCAGCATTCCGGACAGGGAATCTCGCAATGAGCAGTTCTTC. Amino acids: CASIPDRESRNEQFF.

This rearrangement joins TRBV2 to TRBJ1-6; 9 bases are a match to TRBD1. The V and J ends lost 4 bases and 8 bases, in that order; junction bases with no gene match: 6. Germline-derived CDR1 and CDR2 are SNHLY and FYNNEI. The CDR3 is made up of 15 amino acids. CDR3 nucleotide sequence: TGTGCCAGCAGTGCCAGGACAGGGGAGCATTCACCCCTCCACTTT. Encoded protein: CASSARTGEHSPLHF.

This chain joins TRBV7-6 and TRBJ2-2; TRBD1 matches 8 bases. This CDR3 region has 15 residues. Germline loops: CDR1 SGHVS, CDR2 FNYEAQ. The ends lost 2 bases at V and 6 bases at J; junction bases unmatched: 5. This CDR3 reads CASSLRGQDPGELFF. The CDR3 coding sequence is TGTGCCAGCAGCTTACGGGGACAGGATCCCGGGGAGCTGTTTTTT.

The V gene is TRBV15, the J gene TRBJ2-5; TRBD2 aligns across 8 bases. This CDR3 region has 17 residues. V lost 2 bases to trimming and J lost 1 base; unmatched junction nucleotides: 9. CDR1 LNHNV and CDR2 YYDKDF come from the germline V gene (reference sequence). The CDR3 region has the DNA TGTGCCACCAGCAGAACCACAGGCGGGAGGATCCAAGAGACCCAGTACTTC. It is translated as CATSRTTGGRIQETQYF.

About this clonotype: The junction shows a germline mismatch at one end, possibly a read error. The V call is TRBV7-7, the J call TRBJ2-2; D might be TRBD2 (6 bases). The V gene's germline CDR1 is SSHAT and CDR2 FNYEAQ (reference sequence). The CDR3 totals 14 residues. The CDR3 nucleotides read TGTGCTAGCAGCTTTAATTCGGGGGCCGGGGAGCTGTTTTTT. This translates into CASSFNSGAGELFF.

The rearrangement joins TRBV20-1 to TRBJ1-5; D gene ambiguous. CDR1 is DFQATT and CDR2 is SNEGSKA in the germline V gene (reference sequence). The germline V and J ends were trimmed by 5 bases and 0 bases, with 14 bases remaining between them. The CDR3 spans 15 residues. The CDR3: CSAVRDSNSNQPQHF. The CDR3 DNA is TGCAGTGCTGTCCGGGATTCCAATAGCAATCAGCCCCAGCATTTT.

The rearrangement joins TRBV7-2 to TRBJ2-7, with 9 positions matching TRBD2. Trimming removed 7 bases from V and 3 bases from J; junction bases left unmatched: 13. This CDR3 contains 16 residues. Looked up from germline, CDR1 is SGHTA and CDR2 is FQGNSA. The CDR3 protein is CASTNYGGGRDYEQYF. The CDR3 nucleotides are TGTGCCAGCACCAACTACGGCGGCGGGAGGGACTACGAGCAGTACTTC.

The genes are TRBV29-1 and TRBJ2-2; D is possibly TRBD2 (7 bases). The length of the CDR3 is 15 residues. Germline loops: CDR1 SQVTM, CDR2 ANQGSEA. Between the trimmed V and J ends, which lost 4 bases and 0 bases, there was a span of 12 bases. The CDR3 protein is CSVGGGATNTGELFF. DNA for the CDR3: TGCAGCGTTGGGGGGGGGGCTACGAACACCGGGGAGCTGTTTTTT.

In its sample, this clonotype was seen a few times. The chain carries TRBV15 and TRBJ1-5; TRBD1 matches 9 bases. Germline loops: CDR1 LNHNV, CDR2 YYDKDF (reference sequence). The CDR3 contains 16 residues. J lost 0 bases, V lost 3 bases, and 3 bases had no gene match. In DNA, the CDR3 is TGTGCCACCAGCAGGGGGACAGGGCCTAGCAATCAGCCCCAGCATTTT. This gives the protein CATSRGTGPSNQPQHF.

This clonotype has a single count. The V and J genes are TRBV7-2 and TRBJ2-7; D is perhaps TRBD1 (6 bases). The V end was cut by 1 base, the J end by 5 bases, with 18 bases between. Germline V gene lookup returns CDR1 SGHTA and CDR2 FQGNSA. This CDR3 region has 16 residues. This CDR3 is CASSLVYRAFADEQYF. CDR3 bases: TGTGCCAGCAGCTTAGTATACAGGGCATTTGCCGACGAGCAGTACTTC.

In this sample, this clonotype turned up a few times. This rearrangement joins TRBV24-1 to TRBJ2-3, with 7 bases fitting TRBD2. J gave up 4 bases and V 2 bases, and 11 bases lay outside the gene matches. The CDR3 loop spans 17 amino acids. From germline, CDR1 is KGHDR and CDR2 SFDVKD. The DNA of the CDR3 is TGTGCCACCAGTGATTGGAGAGCGGGATCAAAGGCAGATACGCAGTATTTT. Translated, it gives CATSDWRAGSKADTQYF.

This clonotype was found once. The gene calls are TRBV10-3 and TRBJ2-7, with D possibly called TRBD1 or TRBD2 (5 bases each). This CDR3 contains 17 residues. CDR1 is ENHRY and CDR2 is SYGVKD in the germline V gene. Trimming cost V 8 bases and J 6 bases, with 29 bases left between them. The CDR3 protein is CAIGIDSARVTEVEQYV. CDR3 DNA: TGTGCCATCGGGATTGACAGTGCCCGAGTCACGGAGGTCGAGCAGTACGTC.

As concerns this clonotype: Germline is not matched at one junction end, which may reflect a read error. The CDR3 here is CAISEPRTSTDTQYF. The CDR3 DNA sequence: TGTGCCATCAGTGAGCCGAGAACTAGCACAGATACGCAGTATTTT. V usage is TRBV6-4 and J usage is TRBJ2-3; D is unresolved. The length of the CDR3 is 15 residues. The germline V gene has CDR1 MRHNA and CDR2 SNTAGT.

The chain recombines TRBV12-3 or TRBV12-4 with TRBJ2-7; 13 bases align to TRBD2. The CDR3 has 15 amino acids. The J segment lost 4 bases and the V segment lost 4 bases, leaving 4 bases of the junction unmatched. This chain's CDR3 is CASSYRTSGSYEQYF. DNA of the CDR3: TGTGCCAGCAGTTACCGGACTAGCGGGAGTTACGAGCAGTACTTC.

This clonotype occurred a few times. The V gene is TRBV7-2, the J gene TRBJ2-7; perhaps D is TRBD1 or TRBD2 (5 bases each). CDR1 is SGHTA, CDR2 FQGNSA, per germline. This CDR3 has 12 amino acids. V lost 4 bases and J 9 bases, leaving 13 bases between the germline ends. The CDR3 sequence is CASSSRGRGQYF. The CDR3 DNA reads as TGTGCCAGCAGCTCGAGGGGAAGAGGGCAGTACTTC.

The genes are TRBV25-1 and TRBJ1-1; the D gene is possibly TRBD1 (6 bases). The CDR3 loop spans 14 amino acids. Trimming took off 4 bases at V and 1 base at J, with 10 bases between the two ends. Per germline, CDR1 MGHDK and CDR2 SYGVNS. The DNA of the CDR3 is TGTGCCAGCAGTGCTGCACAGGGGAACACTGAAGCTTTCTTT. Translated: CASSAAQGNTEAFF.